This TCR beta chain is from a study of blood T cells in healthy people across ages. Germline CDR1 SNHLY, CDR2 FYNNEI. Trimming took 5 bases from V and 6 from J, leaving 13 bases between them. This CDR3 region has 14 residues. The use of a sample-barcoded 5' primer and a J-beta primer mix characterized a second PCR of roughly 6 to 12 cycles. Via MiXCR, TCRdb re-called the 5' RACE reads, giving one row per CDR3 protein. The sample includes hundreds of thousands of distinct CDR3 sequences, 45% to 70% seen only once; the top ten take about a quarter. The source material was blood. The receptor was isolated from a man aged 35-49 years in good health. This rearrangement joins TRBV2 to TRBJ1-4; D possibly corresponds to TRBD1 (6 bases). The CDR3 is CASSIEQGYEKLFF. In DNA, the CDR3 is TGTGCCAGCAGTATAGAGCAGGGGTATGAAAAACTGTTTTTT.